This TCR beta chain was documented in a study of shared clonotypes between healthy human individuals. Study as a whole: There were three CD4 naive, three CD4 memory, two CD8 naive and one CD8 memory plates per donor.

Trimming pared 10 bases from V and 4 bases from J, leaving 18 bases between. Germline CDR1 reads SEHNR; CDR2 reads FQNEAQ (reference sequence). This CDR3 is 14 amino acids long. Sequencing was performed with immunoSEQ multiplex PCR; in TCRdb, only in-frame clones are kept and a portion is missing. Of some 2,000,000 clones detected, 85% to 95% appear once; the ten largest clones hold under 0.15%. The chain carries TRBV7-9 and TRBJ2-3; D gene ambiguous. The sample taken for sequencing was naive CD4+ T cells sorted from blood. Indicated subset: CD45RA+ positively selected. This clonotype was obtained from a man between 18 and 29 years old in good health. DNA of the CDR3: TGTGCCATAGAGTTCACTTCACCGGCAGATACGCAGTATTTT. Translated, it gives CAIEFTSPADTQYF.